This T cell receptor beta chain derives from a study of persistence of HIV-infected CD4 T cells. Study background: A couple of participants gave one leukapheresis sample; others gave up to about 200 mL blood repeatedly.

Nonspecific anti-CD3/anti-CD28 bead stimulation represents the broad CD4+ T cell repertoire. CD4+ T cells upregulating both CD40 ligand and CD69 were sorted as responding cells. Donors were HIV-1-infected adults who began suppressive ART during chronic infection. This CDR3 spans 16 amino acids. The V gene end was trimmed by 4 bases and the J gene end by 1 base; junction bases not matched to a gene: 9. Germline V gene lookup returns CDR1 SGDLS and CDR2 YYNGEE. Study-level results: Rare CMV-responding cells carrying HIV-1 proviruses were not analyzed separately for TCR.

Sequencing used immunoSEQ version 4 in survey mode. The method was immunoSEQ multiplex PCR; TCRdb's version includes in-frame clones alone and lacks a portion of them. The data hold approximately 46,000 clones, with more than 80% observed a single time. Worth noting for this clone: Antigen: not known.

This receptor was identified in an adult woman with HIV who was CMV-seropositive. Sequencing used CD4+ T cells sorted from PBMCs after roughly 18-hour stimulation, obtained from a patient who received antiretroviral therapy. The chain joins TRBV9 to TRBJ2-3, with TRBD2 matching over 7 bases. In DNA, the CDR3 is TGTGCCAGCAGCCCACAAGCGGGATTTGGCACAGATACGCAGTATTTT. This codes for CASSPQAGFGTDTQYF.